This passage covers 4 T cell receptor beta chains from one sample sequenced in a study of blood T cell repertoires in COVID-19 (dated by TCRdb to 2019 to 2021). The method behind the library was the immunoSEQ multiplex PCR assay. Not all clones reach the TCRdb copy of this immuneACCESS table, which keeps in-frame sequences only. Checked studies attribute under half of the gap to unresolved V genes and leave the rest unexplained. The sample table shows 55,000 to 90,000 clones, and 88% are seen once. The top ten constitute 1.4% of the sample. Sequencing was carried out using peripheral blood. These receptors were obtained from a human donor in a cohort sampled during active COVID-19.

The rearrangement links TRBV13 to TRBJ2-3; 7 bases map to TRBD1. J lost 2 bases, V lost 3 bases, and 11 bases had no gene match. The CDR3 length is 17 residues. Germline CDR1 is PRHDT and CDR2 is FYEKMQ (reference sequence). The DNA of the CDR3 is TGTGCCAGCAGCTTGTTGATGAGAGGGGGCGACACAGATACGCAGTATTTT. Translation gives CASSLLMRGGDTDTQYF.

This clone was counted a few times. The chain joins TRBV19 to TRBJ1-2, with 7 bases identical to TRBD1. Trimming at V came to 6 bases and at J to 11 bases, leaving 12 bases not matched to a gene. This CDR3 comprises 13 residues. The V gene's germline CDR1 is LNHDA and CDR2 SQIVND (reference sequence). CDR3 coding DNA: TGTGCCAGTAGATCCGGGACAGCCGCCGGGTACACCTTC. It specifies CASRSGTAAGYTF.

V and J are TRBV28 and TRBJ1-2; D unclear. The CDR3 runs to 12 residues. Germline CDR1 reads MDHEN; CDR2 reads SYDVKM. V lost 1 base, J lost 13 bases, and 13 bases lay in between. The CDR3 DNA follows: TGTGCCAGCAGTTTATTTGGTTGGCAACCCACCTTC. This sequence encodes CASSLFGWQPTF.

The V and J genes are TRBV7-9 and TRBJ2-1; 15 bases align to TRBD2. Trimming removed 2 bases from V and 16 bases from J; junction bases left unmatched: 9. The germline gives CDR1 SEHNR, CDR2 FQNEAQ (reference sequence). This CDR3 has 15 amino acids. DNA for the CDR3: TGTGCCAGCAGCTTACCGGGGACTAGCGGGAGGCCCCTATTCTTC. It yields the protein CASSLPGTSGRPLFF.